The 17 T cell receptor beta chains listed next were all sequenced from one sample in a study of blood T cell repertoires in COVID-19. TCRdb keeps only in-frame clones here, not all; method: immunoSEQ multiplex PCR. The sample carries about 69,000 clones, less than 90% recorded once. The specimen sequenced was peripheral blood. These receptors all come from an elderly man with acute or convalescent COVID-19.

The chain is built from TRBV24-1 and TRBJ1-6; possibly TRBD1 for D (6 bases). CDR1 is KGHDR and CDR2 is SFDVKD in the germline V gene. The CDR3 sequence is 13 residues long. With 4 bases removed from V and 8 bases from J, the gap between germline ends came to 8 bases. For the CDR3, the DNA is TGTGCCACCAGTGAGTCAGGGGATTCACCCCTCCACTTT. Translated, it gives CATSESGDSPLHF.

The CDR3 is CASLEVGTGRVDQPQHF. For the CDR3, the DNA is TGTGCCAGCCTTGAAGTTGGGACGGGGAGGGTCGATCAGCCCCAGCATTTT. This sequence joins TRBV25-1 and TRBJ1-5; D might be TRBD1 (5 bases). Germline CDR1 and CDR2: MGHDK and SYGVNS. The CDR3 covers 17 residues. Trimming removed 8 bases at V and 5 bases at J, with 25 bases between.

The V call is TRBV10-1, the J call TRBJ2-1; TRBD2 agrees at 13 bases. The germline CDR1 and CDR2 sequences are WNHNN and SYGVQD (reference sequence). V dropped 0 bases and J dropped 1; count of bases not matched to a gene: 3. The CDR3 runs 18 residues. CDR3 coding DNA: TGCGCCAGCAGTGAGTCGGGGGGACTAGCGGGGTCCTACAATGAGCAGTTCTTC. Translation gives CASSESGGLAGSYNEQFF.

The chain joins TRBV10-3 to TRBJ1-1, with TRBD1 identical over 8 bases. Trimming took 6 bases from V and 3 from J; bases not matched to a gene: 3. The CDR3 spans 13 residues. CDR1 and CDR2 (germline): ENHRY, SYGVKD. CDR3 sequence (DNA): TGTGCCATCAGAGGACAGGGCGACACTGAAGCTTTCTTT. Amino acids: CAIRGQGDTEAFF.

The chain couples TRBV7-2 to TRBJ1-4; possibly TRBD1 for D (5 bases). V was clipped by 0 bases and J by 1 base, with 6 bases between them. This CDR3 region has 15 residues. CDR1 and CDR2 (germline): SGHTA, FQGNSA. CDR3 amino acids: CASSLAGETNEKLFF. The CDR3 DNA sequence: TGTGCCAGCAGCTTAGCAGGGGAAACTAATGAAAAACTGTTTTTT.

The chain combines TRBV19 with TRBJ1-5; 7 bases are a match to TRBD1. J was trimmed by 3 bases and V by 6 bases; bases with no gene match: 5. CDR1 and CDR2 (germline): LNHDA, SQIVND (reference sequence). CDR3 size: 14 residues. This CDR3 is CASRRDSANQPQHF. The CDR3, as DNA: TGTGCCAGTAGACGGGACAGCGCCAATCAGCCCCAGCATTTT.

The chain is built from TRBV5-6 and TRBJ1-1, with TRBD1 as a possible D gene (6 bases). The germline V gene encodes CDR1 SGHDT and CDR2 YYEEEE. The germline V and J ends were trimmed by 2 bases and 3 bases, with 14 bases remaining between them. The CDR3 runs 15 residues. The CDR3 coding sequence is TGTGCCAGCAGCTTCTTAGACAGGTTCCACACTGAAGCTTTCTTT. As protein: CASSFLDRFHTEAFF.

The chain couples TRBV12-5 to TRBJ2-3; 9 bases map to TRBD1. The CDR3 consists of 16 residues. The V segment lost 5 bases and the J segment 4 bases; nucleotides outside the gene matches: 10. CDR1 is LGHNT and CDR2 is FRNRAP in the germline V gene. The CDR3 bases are TGTGCTAGTGGTCGTGGGGACAGGGCTGTATCAGATACGCAGTATTTT. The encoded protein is CASGRGDRAVSDTQYF. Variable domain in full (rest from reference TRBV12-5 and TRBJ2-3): DARVTQTPRHKVTEMGQEVTMRCQPILGHNTVFWYRQTMMQGLELLAYFRNRAPLDDSGMPKDRFSAEMPDATLATLKIQPSEPRDSAVYFCASGRGDRAVSDTQYFGPGTRLTVL.

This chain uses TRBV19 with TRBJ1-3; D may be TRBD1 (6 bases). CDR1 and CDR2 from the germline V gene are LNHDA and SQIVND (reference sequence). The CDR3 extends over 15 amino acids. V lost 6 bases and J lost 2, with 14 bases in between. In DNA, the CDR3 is TGTGCCAGTAGGATCCCCACAGGGACTGGAAACACCATATATTTT. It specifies CASRIPTGTGNTIYF.

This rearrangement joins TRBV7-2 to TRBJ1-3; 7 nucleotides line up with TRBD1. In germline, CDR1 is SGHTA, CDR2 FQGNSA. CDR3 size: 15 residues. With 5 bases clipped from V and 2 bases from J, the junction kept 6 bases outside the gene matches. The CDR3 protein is CASSPTGTAGNTIYF. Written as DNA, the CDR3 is TGTGCCAGCAGCCCTACAGGGACAGCTGGAAACACCATATATTTT.

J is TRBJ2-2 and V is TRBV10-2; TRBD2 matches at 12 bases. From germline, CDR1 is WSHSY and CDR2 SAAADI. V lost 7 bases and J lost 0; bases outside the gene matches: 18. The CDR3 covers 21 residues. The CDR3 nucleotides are TGCGCCAGCATCGCCCCAGCCACTAGCGGGAGGTTCCCTGCGAACACCGGGGAGCTGTTTTTT. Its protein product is CASIAPATSGRFPANTGELFF.

This CDR3 is CASSTRINSPLHF. The CDR3 nucleotides are TGTGCCAGCAGCACTCGAATTAATTCACCCCTCCACTTT. J is TRBJ1-6 and V is TRBV6-5; D is ambiguous. The germline CDR1 and CDR2 sequences are MNHEY and SVGAGI. Trimming cost V 6 bases and J 6 bases, with 9 bases left between them. This CDR3 is built from 13 residues.

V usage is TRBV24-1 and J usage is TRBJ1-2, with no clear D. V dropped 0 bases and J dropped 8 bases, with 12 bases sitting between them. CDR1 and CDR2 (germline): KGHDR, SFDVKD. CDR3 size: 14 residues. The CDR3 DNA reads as TGTGCCACCAGTGATTTGAGCGGCGCTCAAGGCTACACCTTC. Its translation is CATSDLSGAQGYTF.

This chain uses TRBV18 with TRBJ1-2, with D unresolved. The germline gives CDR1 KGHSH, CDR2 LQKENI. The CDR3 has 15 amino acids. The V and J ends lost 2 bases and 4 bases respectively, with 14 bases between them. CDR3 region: CASSPERELTYGYTF. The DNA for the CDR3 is TGTGCCAGCTCACCAGAGAGGGAGTTGACCTATGGCTACACCTTC.

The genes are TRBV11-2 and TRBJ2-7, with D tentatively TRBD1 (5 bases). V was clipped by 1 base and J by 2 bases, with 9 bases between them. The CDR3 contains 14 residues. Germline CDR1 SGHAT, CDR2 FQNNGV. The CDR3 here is CASSLAREPYEQYF. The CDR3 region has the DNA TGTGCCAGCAGCTTAGCCAGGGAACCCTACGAGCAGTACTTC.

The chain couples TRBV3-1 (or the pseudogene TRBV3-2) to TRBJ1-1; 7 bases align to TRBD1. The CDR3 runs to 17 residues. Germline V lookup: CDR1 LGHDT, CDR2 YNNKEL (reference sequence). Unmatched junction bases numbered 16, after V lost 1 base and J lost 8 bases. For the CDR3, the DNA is TGTGCCAGCAGCCAAGGTTATTTTACCACCGGGACAGCCGAAGCTTTCTTT. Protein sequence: CASSQGYFTTGTAEAFF.

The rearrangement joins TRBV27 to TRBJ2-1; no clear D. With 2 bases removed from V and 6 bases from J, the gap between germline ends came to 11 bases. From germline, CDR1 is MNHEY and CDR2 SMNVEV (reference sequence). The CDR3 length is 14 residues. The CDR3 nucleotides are TGTGCCAGCAGTTTAAGCCGGCAGGTCAATGAGCAGTTCTTC. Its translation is CASSLSRQVNEQFF.